This TCR beta chain was observed in a study of T cell responses to AZD1222 COVID-19 vaccine. Germline lookup yields CDR1 SGHDT and CDR2 YYEEEE. This CDR3 spans 16 amino acids. V was shortened by 2 bases and J by 0 bases, with 9 bases between the two germline ends. Notes on this clone: Its antigen remains unidentified.

General study findings and limits: Spike-specific TCR breadth and depth rose after two AZD1222 doses. Most donors were white British and more were female, and clonal diversity was possibly underestimated.

Assay: immunoSEQ multiplex PCR; the TCRdb copy retains only in-frame clones and omits some. The sample lists 150,000 to 200,000 clones, roughly nine tenths seen once, with about 1.8% in the top ten. Analyses pooled second doses at about 4 or about 12 weeks. This clonotype originated in an adult who received the AZD1222 COVID-19 vaccine. The chain joins TRBV5-6 to TRBJ2-6; the D is unclear. Source: peripheral blood, taken 28 days after the second AZD1222 dose. CDR3 protein: CASSLRPNSGANVLTF. The DNA for the CDR3 is TGTGCCAGCAGCTTAAGACCAAACTCTGGGGCCAACGTCCTGACTTTC.